The sequence of this T cell receptor (beta chain) was determined in a study of response to subunit inactivated influenza vaccine. With 0 bases removed from V and 4 bases from J, the gap between germline ends came to 10 bases. Germline CDR1 is LNHNV and CDR2 is YYDKDF (reference sequence). This CDR3 has 15 amino acids. This clonotype was detected ten times or more. Using its own MiXCR run on the RT-PCR reads, TCRdb lists one record per CDR3 protein. Here the sample spans roughly 620,000 distinct CDR3 sequences, 11% being singletons. The sample was also reused in another study, on T cells expressing NK-cell markers. From that paper: Synthesis of TCR beta cDNA relied on 5'RACE template switching carrying UMIs.

This chain links TRBV15 with TRBJ2-1; D is possibly TRBD2 (6 bases). This sequence originates from a man aged 50-59 years who received an inactivated influenza vaccine. The material was PBMCs from blood, obtained on the day of vaccination. The CDR3 bases are TGTGCCACCAGCAGAGAATGGGGGAGGTACAATGAGCAGTTCTTC. Its translation is CATSREWGRYNEQFF. Complete variable domain (other parts from reference TRBV15 and TRBJ2-1): DAMVIQNPRYQVTQFGKPVTLSCSQTLNHNVMYWYQQKSSQAPKLLFHYYDKDFNNEADTPDNFQSRRPNTSFCFLDIRSPGLGDTAMYLCATSREWGRYNEQFFGPGTRLTVL.